The next 2 T cell receptor beta chains were all read from a single sample in a study of identical twins' blood T cells. TCRdb passed the 5' RACE reads through MiXCR, listing each CDR3 protein once. The sample holds about 370,000 distinct CDR3 sequences, about 28% seen once. The sample was PBMCs. Source of these receptors: a woman between 18 and 55 years old in good health.

This clonotype has a count of ten or more. The V and J genes are TRBV11-1 and TRBJ2-1, with D possibly being TRBD1 (6 bases). Germline-derived CDR1 and CDR2 are SGHAT and FQDESV (reference sequence). The V end was cut by 4 bases, the J end by 0 bases, with 10 bases between. This CDR3 has 15 amino acids. The CDR3: CASSSGTNSYNEQFF. In DNA, the CDR3 is TGTGCCAGCAGCTCCGGGACAAACTCCTACAATGAGCAGTTCTTC. Full variable domain (outside the CDR3, taken from reference TRBV11-1 and TRBJ2-1): EAEVAQSPRYKITEKSQAVAFWCDPISGHATLYWYRQILGQGPELLVQFQDESVVDDSQLPKDRFSAERLKGVDSTLKIQPAELGDSAMYLCASSSGTNSYNEQFFGPGTRLTVL.

This clonotype was recorded a few times. The genes are TRBV25-1 and TRBJ1-5, with D tentatively TRBD1 (5 bases). The CDR3 spans 14 residues. With 3 bases removed from V and 6 bases from J, the gap between germline ends came to 12 bases. Germline CDR1 is MGHDK and CDR2 is SYGVNS. The CDR3 DNA is TGTGCCAGCAGTGATGGTGCCGGGGGTCAGCCCCAGCATTTT. Translation gives CASSDGAGGQPQHF.